Each of the 5 T cell receptor beta chains below was sequenced from the same sample in a study of CD8 T cells in ankylosing spondylitis. Each CDR3 protein gets one entry after TCRdb re-called the 5' RACE reads with MiXCR. Here the sample spans around 39,000 distinct CDR3 sequences, about an eighth being singletons. What was sequenced was synovial fluid, either unsorted or a sorted T cell fraction (not recorded which). Receptors originate from a male donor with ankylosing spondylitis.

The V and J genes are TRBV27 and TRBJ2-1; no definite D call. Germline values: CDR1 MNHEY, CDR2 SMNVEV (reference sequence). This CDR3 region has 14 residues. The V end lost 5 bases, the J end lost 10 bases, and 18 bases lay between the germline ends. The chain's CDR3 is CASSPLGRGREQFF. As DNA, the CDR3 is TGTGCCAGCAGTCCTCTGGGCCGCGGCAGAGAGCAGTTCTTC.

In its sample, this clonotype was seen many times. The chain combines TRBV6-1 with TRBJ1-5, with 9 nucleotides matching TRBD1. Germline V CDR1 and CDR2: MNHNS, SASEGT. The CDR3 is made up of 16 amino acids. The V segment lost 0 bases and the J segment 4 bases; nucleotides outside the gene matches: 4. CDR3 region: CASSEAPGTGNQPQHF. CDR3 DNA sequence: TGTGCCAGCAGTGAAGCCCCCGGGACAGGGAATCAGCCCCAGCATTTT.

In this sample, this clonotype turned up many times. The V gene is TRBV4-2, the J gene TRBJ1-2; D ambiguous. This CDR3 is 15 amino acids long. Trimming took off 1 base at V and 4 bases at J, with 13 bases between the two ends. The germline V gene has CDR1 LGHNA and CDR2 YNFKEQ. The CDR3 reads CASSQGKTPSYGYTF. The CDR3 DNA is TGTGCCAGCAGCCAAGGCAAGACACCAAGCTATGGCTACACCTTC.

This chain joins TRBV28 and TRBJ2-3, with TRBD2 as a possible D gene (6 bases). Germline assignment: CDR1 MDHEN and CDR2 SYDVKM. V was shortened by 3 bases and J by 3 bases, with 10 bases between the two germline ends. This CDR3 is built from 14 residues. In DNA, the CDR3 is TGTGCCAGCAGTTTTTTAAGCGGGACAGATACGCAGTATTTT. As protein: CASSFLSGTDTQYF.

This clonotype was counted a few times. This chain uses TRBV27 with TRBJ1-2, with D possibly being TRBD1 (6 bases). The germline V gene encodes CDR1 MNHEY and CDR2 SMNVEV (reference sequence). The CDR3 contains 15 residues. V shed 2 bases and J shed 4 bases, with 14 bases lying between them. Written as DNA, the CDR3 is TGTGCCAGCAGTTTACGGGGGCGGGTGGTCTATGGCTACACCTTC. This sequence encodes CASSLRGRVVYGYTF.